These 6 T cell receptor beta chains were sequenced from one sample in a study of blood T cells in healthy people across ages. A J-beta primer mix and a sample-barcoded 5' primer were used in a second PCR of roughly 6 to 11 cycles. TCRdb re-derived calls from the 5' RACE reads in MiXCR, one entry per CDR3 protein. This sample carries some 750,000 distinct CDR3 sequences, 20% to 25% of them seen once, and the ten largest clones take less than 25%. Sequenced sample: blood. These receptors were collected from a man in his sixties or seventies in good health.

This clonotype was observed a few times. This chain joins TRBV7-2 and TRBJ1-4; weak D call: TRBD1 (5 bases). The CDR3 has 14 amino acids. Germline CDR1 is SGHTA and CDR2 is FQGNSA. Trimming removed 2 bases at V and 6 bases at J, with 10 bases between. The CDR3 sequence: CASSLPGGYEKLFF. For the CDR3, the DNA is TGTGCCAGCAGCTTACCCGGGGGGTATGAAAAACTGTTTTTT.

This clonotype was counted only a few times. The chain uses TRBV24-1 and TRBJ2-5; TRBD2 matches 7 bases. V dropped 5 bases and J dropped 4; count of bases not matched to a gene: 9. This CDR3 is built from 15 residues. In germline, CDR1 is KGHDR, CDR2 SFDVKD. The CDR3: CATSAGRGTGETQYF. The CDR3 nucleotides read TGTGCCACCAGTGCAGGGAGGGGAACGGGAGAGACCCAGTACTTC.

This clonotype was picked up a small number of times. This chain joins TRBV20-1 and TRBJ1-3; D gene unclear. The CDR3 runs to 13 residues. V lost 6 bases to trimming and J lost 3 bases, with 12 bases between them. The V gene's germline CDR1 is DFQATT and CDR2 SNEGSKA (reference sequence). CDR3 protein: CSATLTLGNTIYF. DNA for the CDR3: TGCAGTGCCACCTTGACCCTTGGAAACACCATATATTTT.

This chain joins TRBV7-9 and TRBJ2-1; 15 nucleotides align to TRBD2. The CDR3 contains 18 residues. Germline lookup yields CDR1 SEHNR and CDR2 FQNEAQ (reference sequence). The junction had 12 bases not matched to a gene; V was cut back by 5 bases and J by 7 bases. CDR3 sequence: CASSPQGLAGGLGNEQFF. The CDR3, as DNA: TGTGCCAGCAGCCCCCAGGGACTAGCGGGGGGCCTGGGGAATGAGCAGTTCTTC.

In this sample, this clonotype turned up a few times. The J gene is TRBJ2-5, the V gene TRBV20-1; perhaps TRBD2 as D (6 bases). Germline values: CDR1 DFQATT, CDR2 SNEGSKA (reference sequence). The CDR3 length is 12 residues. CDR3 in amino acids: CTVPDYTETQYF. The CDR3 DNA reads as TGCACCGTCCCGGACTATACGGAGACCCAGTACTTC.

J is TRBJ2-3 and V is TRBV7-7; 11 bases match TRBD2. The germline gives CDR1 SSHAT, CDR2 FNYEAQ (reference sequence). Trimming cost V 5 bases and J 1 base; bases outside gene matches: 2. CDR3 length: 15 amino acids. This CDR3 is CASSRGLAGTDTQYF. The CDR3 DNA reads as TGTGCCAGCAGCAGGGGACTAGCGGGCACAGATACGCAGTATTTT.